The T cell receptor (beta chain) under discussion was sequenced for a study of cytomegalovirus exposure and HLA in healthy donors (dated by TCRdb to the late 2010s). Study-wide context: An earlier analysis of approximately 640 of the donors reported 250 to 350 Gb of sequence data and 100 million to 130 million unique TCR beta sequences from some 180 million T cells. Approximately 300 gigabases of sequencing data and around 80 million unique TCR sequences made up an early release that covered 640 HLA-typed donors. Among the approximately 400 genotyped donors, around 79% belonged to the genetic ancestry cluster associated with self-reported Caucasian donors. The study aimed to test whether cataloging public T cell receptors could reveal signatures of past pathogen exposure. Using immunosequencing, the study profiled T cell repertoires from 666 subjects and related those repertoires to cytomegalovirus serostatus. Besides the first cohort of hundreds of subjects, a separate validation cohort made up of 120 different subjects was used. The study combined high-throughput TCR immunosequencing, statistical association of individual TCRs with disease status, and machine learning to predict cytomegalovirus infection status. In a later analysis, previously published TCR beta repertoires from 600 to 850 donors were re-analyzed and high-resolution HLA genotyping was added so that TCR occurrence patterns could be studied. In the later analysis, no new phenotypic data were used to find candidate immune exposures; instead, reliance was placed on TCR beta sequences and their occurrence across donors. An earlier analysis of roughly 580 of the donors used high-throughput TCR beta sequencing to judge whether each TCR beta V gene segment behaved as functional or pseudogenic. Donor age, sex, ethnicity and CMV serostatus were compiled together with the repertoire data. In a later genetic analysis, genome-wide SNP genotypes for about 60% of the 666 donors were used, and that subset was treated as a discovery cohort. Every repertoire in the discovery cohort had been generated on one and the same sequencing platform. HLA typing included class I and class II loci at four-digit resolution. The number of donors typed differed by locus, with 629-630 for A, B, C, DRB1 and DQB1, more than 500 for DQA1, about 610 for DPA1, and 450 to 480 for DPB1. Five DR-DQ haplotypes were treated as single units for association and clustering because of strong linkage in the cohort. Among 398 genotyped donors of the cohort, an average of approximately 240,000 unique TCR beta nucleotide sequences was sequenced per donor, of which about 19% were non-productive. General findings and caveats noted by the study authors: Because some donors lacked HLA typing at each locus, the association tests relied only on the typed subset. Compared with equally common non-associated chains, HLA-associated TCR beta chains in a later analysis were more clonally expanded and had lower generation probabilities. The only immune exposure information available for the cohort was CMV serostatus. Compared with the roughly 670-donor mean, donors in an Asian-associated ancestry cluster had fewer N-insertions in productive TCRs, according to a later genetic analysis. It was suggested by the authors that the approach could potentially be generalized to other disease states and immunological phenotypes. In the study, 150 to 200 TCR beta chains were listed as associated with cytomegalovirus. In an earlier analysis of 587 of the donors, most TCR beta V segments appeared in productive rearrangements about 90% or about 30% of the time, broadly matching IMGT annotations. The classifier was reported to diagnose cytomegalovirus status with high specificity and sensitivity in both the original cohort and the validation cohort. In vitro tests confirmed that a few of the cytomegalovirus-associated TCR beta chains recognize cytomegalovirus antigens. In a later genetic analysis, a missense DCLRE1C variant was associated with V-gene and J-gene trimming of TCR beta chains, and the association was replicated in an independent cohort. Because counts were too low, roughly 18 rarely observed V segments, including chromosome 9 orphons, were left out of the earlier analysis of a few hundred of the donors. Sequencing depth was assumed to be roughly uniform across donors in the presence/absence analyses, though that assumption may not hold. A later analysis associated roughly 17,000 TCR beta sequences with specific HLA alleles at a false discovery rate of 0.05. Most TCR sequences were seen in very few donors, while some public TCRs were found in many individuals. A later analysis found that most CMV-associated TCR beta chains appeared HLA-restricted, with HLA associations seemingly driven largely by CMV exposure. Some IMGT-functional V segments, including TRBV6-2 and TRBV6-3, could not be distinguished by the 87-base-pair reads and were therefore excluded. A cluster of highly shared sequence variants was judged likely to be a technical artifact of the sequencing pipeline. A further reported finding was that TCR beta sequences accurately predicted the HLA-A and HLA-B alleles for most subjects in the first cohort. In a later analysis, several top co-occurrence clusters were reported to appear linked to parvovirus B19, influenza, CMV and Epstein-Barr virus. Correlated functional status among segregating V segments might reflect linkage disequilibrium, but an unknown experimental factor could not be ruled out. In a later analysis, the rate of TCR association differed among HLA loci, with DRB1 alleles having the most associated TCRs and HLA-C alleles having the fewest. When HLA alleles, especially DR and DQ, strongly co-occurred, attributing TCR associations to individual alleles was difficult. This cohort had only TCR beta chains sequenced, and the lack of alpha or paired-chain data limited which features could be detected.

The cohort was made up of around 720 healthy bone marrow donors. At the time of sampling, all cohort members were nominally healthy, though unrecorded immune exposures were likely present. The donor tested CMV seropositive and was one of the 289 seropositive cohort members. A peripheral blood sample was provided by each donor, and peripheral blood mononuclear cells were used for TCR beta sequencing. Genomic DNA extraction from the blood cell samples was performed with the Qiagen DNeasy Blood Extraction Kit. V trim: 4 bases; J trim: 3 bases; unmatched bases: 5. CDR1 and CDR2, per the germline V gene (reference sequence), are SEHNR and FQNEAQ. Including cysteine and phenylalanine, the CDR3 has 14 amino acids. The DNA shown is the 42-base CDR3, in frame from base 1. As for this clone: Which antigen it targets is not known. Base qualities are missing; no much larger clone stands one base away.

Library preparation was by the immunoSEQ multiplex PCR assay. A mixture of 60 forward primers for TCR Vbeta segments and 13 reverse primers for TCR Jbeta segments was used in the multiplex PCR. The CDR3 region of rearranged TCR beta genes was amplified from genomic DNA by a multiplex PCR assay. Amplified TCR beta libraries were sequenced as 87-base-pair reads on the Illumina HiSeq System. Concerning the study's data processing: Across the roughly 670 repertoires, a later analysis counted some 80 million unique TCR beta chains, 9.5 million to 12 million of which were shared by at least two donors. To remove PCR and sequencing errors, raw reads were error-corrected and collapsed into unique sequences using a nearest-neighbor algorithm that merged closely related sequences. To assign V, D and J gene segments, CDR3 sequences were aligned to IMGT reference sequences. For a sequence to be retained, a match of at least six nucleotides to both a V gene segment and a J gene segment was required. A rearrangement counted as productive if the CDR3 had no stop codons and remained in frame with V and J, and every other rearrangement counted as non-productive. CDR3 was defined according to IMGT convention as the region running from the second conserved V-encoded cysteine to the conserved J-encoded phenylalanine. The earlier analysis of 587 of the donors excluded sequences that lacked an unambiguous match to a single V gene segment. In an earlier analysis of several hundred of the donors, a V segment was called functional when productive rearrangements were above 56.7%, and segregating when the standard deviation between donors exceeded 5%. A statistical classification framework was built to diagnose cytomegalovirus status from the catalog of TCR beta chain sequences. In a later analysis, TCR nucleotide sequences were compared against IMGT/GENE-DB human TR gene sequences so that V and J genes could be assigned. The TCRdist pipeline was used in a later analysis to assign CDR3 sequences and most-parsimonious VDJ recombination scenarios. In a later analysis, each TCR beta chain was defined by its CDR3 amino acid sequence together with its V-gene family, and reads lacking a unique V-gene family were excluded. To address suspected cross-contamination and a sequencing artifact, a later analysis removed roughly 640 highly shared, low-generation-probability nucleotide sequences. In a later analysis, a clonal expansion index was calculated for each public chain from normalized within-repertoire ranks of inferred template counts. In a later analysis, generation probabilities were computed with a VDJ recombination model fitted to out-of-frame rearrangements, and the resulting probabilities were checked against IGoR. Hypergeometric tests were used in a later analysis to score TCR-TCR, TCR-HLA and TCR-CMV co-occurrence, with a repertoire-size bias correction applied to the TCR pairs. In a later analysis, false discovery rates were estimated by permuting HLA or CMV assignments 20 times. A later analysis grouped co-occurring TCRs with DBSCAN, adding TCRdist sequence similarity when clustering within HLA-allele-positive subsets. Co-occurrence clustering excluded repertoires with fewer than 30,000 or more than 120,000 public chains, plus five with anomalous nucleotide sharing. TCRdb took this table from immuneACCESS and kept in-frame rearrangements with V and J called. Such tables lack part of the clones; where checked against another copy, unresolved V genes explain under half of the gap, and the rest is unexplained. That table gives V, J and clone size, and the DNA gave D and trimming. For this sample there are roughly 100,000 clones; more than 65% appear just once. The top ten constitute approximately 10% of the sample.

The rearrangement joined TRBV7-9 to TRBJ2-7, with 8 middle bases fitting TRBD2. Sequencing used PBMCs. This TCR derives from a woman between 18 and 30 years old in good health and CMV-seropositive. The DNA sequence reads TGTGCCAGCAGCTCGGGGGGGGTGAGCTACGAGCAGTACTTC. Translated, this is CASSSGGVSYEQYF.